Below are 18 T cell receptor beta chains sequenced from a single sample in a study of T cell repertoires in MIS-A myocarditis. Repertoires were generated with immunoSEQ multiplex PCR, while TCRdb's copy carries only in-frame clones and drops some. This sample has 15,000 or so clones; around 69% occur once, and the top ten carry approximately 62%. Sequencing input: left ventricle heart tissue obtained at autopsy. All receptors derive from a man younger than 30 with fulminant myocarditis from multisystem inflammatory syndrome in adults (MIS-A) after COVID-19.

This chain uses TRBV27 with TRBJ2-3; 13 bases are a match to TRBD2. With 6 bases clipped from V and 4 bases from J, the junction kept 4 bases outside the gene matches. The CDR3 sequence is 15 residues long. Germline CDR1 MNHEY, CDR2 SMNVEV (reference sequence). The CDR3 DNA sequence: TGTGCCAGCAGCCCCGGGACTAGCGGGGCAGATACGCAGTATTTT. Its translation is CASSPGTSGADTQYF.

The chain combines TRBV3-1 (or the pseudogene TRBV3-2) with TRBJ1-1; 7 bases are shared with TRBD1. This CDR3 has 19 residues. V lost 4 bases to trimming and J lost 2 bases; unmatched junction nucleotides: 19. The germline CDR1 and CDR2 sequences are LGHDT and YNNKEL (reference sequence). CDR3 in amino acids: CASSLNEHYRGPINTEAFF. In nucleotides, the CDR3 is TGTGCCAGCAGCCTAAACGAACACTACAGGGGACCTATAAACACTGAAGCTTTCTTT.

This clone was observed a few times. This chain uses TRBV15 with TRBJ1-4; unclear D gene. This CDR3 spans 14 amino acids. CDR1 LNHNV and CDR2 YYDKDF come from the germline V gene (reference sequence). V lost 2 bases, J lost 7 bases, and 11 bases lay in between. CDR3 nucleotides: TGTGCCACCAGCAGAAAATCTTCCGCTGAAAAACTGTTTTTT. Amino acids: CATSRKSSAEKLFF.

The CDR3 reads CASSIQGSLAGELFF. Written as DNA, the CDR3 is TGTGCCAGTAGTATACAGGGTTCACTCGCCGGGGAGCTGTTTTTT. The gene calls are TRBV19 and TRBJ2-2, with D perhaps TRBD1 (5 bases). V lost 2 bases and J lost 6, with 13 bases in between. CDR1 and CDR2 from the germline V gene are LNHDA and SQIVND (reference sequence). The CDR3 is made up of 15 amino acids.

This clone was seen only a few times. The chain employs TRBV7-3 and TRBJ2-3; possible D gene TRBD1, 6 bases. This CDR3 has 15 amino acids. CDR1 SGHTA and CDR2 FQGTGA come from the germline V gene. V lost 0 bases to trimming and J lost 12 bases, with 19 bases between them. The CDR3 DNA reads TGTGCCAGCAGCTTAACAGGGGGTGGGCAAGGTGGTCAGTATTTT. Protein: CASSLTGGGQGGQYF.

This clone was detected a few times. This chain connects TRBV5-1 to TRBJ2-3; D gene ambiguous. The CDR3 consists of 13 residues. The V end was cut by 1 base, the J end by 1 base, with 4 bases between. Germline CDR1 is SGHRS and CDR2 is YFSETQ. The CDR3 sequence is CASSLLGTDTQYF. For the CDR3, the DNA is TGCGCCAGCAGCTTGCTAGGCACAGATACGCAGTATTTT.

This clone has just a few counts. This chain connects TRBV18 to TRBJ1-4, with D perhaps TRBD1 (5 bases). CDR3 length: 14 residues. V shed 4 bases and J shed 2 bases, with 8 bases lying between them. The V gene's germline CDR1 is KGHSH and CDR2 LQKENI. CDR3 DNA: TGTGCCAGCTCACTCAGACAGACTAATGAAAAACTGTTTTTT. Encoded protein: CASSLRQTNEKLFF. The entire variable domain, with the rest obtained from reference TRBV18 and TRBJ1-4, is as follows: NAGVMQNPRHLVRRRGQEARLRCSPMKGHSHVYWYRQLPEEGLKFMVYLQKENIIDESGMPKERFSAEFPKEGPSILRIQQVVRGDSAAYFCASSLRQTNEKLFFGSGTQLSVL.

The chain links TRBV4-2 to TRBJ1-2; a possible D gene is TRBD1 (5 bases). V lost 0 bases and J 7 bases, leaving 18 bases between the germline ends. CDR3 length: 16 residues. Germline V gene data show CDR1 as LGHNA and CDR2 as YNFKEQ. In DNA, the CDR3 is TGTGCCAGCAGCCAAGATAGGAGACAGCAAAGGCGTGGCTACACCTTC. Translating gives CASSQDRRQQRRGYTF.

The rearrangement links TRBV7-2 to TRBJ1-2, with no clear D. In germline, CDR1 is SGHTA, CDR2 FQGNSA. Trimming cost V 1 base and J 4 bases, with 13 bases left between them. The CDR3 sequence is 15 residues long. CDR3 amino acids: CASSLDQGGFYGYTF. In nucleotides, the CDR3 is TGTGCCAGCAGCTTAGATCAAGGAGGCTTCTATGGCTACACCTTC.

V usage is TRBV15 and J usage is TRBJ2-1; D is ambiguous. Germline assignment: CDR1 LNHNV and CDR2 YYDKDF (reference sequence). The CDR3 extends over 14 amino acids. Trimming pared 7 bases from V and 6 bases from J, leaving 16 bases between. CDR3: CATNSEYTSNEQFF. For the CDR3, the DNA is TGTGCCACCAACAGCGAATACACAAGCAATGAGCAGTTCTTC.

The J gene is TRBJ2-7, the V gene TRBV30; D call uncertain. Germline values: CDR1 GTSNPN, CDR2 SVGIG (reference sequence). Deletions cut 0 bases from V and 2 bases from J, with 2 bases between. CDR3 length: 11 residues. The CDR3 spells CAWSVAYEQYF. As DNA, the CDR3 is TGTGCCTGGAGTGTAGCCTACGAGCAGTACTTC.

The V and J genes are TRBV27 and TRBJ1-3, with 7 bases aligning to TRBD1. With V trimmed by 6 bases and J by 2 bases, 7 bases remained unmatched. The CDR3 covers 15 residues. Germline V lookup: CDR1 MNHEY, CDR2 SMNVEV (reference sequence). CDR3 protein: CASRGRGTAGNTIYF. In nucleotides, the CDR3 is TGTGCCAGCAGAGGGAGGGGGACAGCTGGAAACACCATATATTTT.

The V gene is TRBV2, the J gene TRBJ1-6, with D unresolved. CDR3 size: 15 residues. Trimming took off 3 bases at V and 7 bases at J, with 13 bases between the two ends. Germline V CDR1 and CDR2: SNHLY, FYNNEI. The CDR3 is CASSDRQFSNSPLHF. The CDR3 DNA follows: TGTGCCAGCAGTGACCGCCAGTTTTCAAATTCACCCCTCCACTTT.

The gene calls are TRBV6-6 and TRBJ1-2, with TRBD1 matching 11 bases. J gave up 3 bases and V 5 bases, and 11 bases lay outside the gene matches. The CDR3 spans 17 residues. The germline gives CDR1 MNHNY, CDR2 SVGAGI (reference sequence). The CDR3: CASSPMDRGRSDYGYTF. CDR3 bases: TGTGCCAGCAGTCCCATGGACAGGGGGCGATCGGACTATGGCTACACCTTC.

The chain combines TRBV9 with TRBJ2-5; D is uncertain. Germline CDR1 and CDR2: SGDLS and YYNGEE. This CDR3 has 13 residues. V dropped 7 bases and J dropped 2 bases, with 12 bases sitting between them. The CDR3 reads CASGPASQETQYF. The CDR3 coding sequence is TGTGCCAGCGGTCCGGCCTCACAAGAGACCCAGTACTTC.

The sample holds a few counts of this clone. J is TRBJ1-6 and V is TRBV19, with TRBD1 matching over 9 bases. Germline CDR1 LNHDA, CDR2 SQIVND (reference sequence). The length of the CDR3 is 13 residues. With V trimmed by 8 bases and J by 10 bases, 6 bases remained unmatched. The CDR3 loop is CASSTGGGSPLHF. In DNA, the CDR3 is TGTGCCAGTTCGACAGGGGGGGGCTCACCCCTCCACTTT.

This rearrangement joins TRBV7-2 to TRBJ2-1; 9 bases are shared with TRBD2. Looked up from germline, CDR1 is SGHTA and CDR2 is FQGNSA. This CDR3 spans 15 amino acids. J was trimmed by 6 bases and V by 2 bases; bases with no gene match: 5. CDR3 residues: CASSLLAGGGNEQFF. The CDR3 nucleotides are TGTGCCAGCAGCTTATTGGCGGGGGGGGGCAATGAGCAGTTCTTC.

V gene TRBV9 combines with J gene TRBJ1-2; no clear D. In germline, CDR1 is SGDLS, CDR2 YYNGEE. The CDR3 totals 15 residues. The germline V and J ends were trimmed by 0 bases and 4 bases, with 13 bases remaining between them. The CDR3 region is CASSVAPAESYGYTF. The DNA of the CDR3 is TGTGCCAGCAGCGTAGCTCCGGCAGAGTCCTATGGCTACACCTTC. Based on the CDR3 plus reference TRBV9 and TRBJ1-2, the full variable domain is DSGVTQTPKHLITATGQRVTLRCSPRSGDLSVYWYQQSLDQGLQFLIQYYNGEERAKGNILERFSAQQFPDLHSELNLSSLELGDSALYFCASSVAPAESYGYTFGSGTRLTVV.